A single sample is the source of the 15 T cell receptor beta chains below, sequenced in a study of cytomegalovirus exposure and HLA in healthy donors. Primers included in the PCR were 60 Vbeta and 13 Jbeta primers. Repertoires were generated with immunoSEQ multiplex PCR, while TCRdb's copy carries only in-frame clones and drops some. The data contain about 18,000 clones, about 80% of them seen just once; the ten biggest clones take up roughly a fifth. The sample consisted of PBMCs. The receptor source for this set is a human donor in good health.

The chain links TRBV9 to TRBJ1-2, with TRBD1 identical over 7 bases. V shed 5 bases, J shed 2 bases, and the junction held 3 bases outside the gene matches. The germline V gene encodes CDR1 SGDLS and CDR2 YYNGEE. This CDR3 region has 13 residues. CDR3 DNA: TGTGCCAGCAGTGACAGGGTGAACTATGGCTACACCTTC. It is translated as CASSDRVNYGYTF. Full variable domain (missing parts from reference TRBV9 and TRBJ1-2): DSGVTQTPKHLITATGQRVTLRCSPRSGDLSVYWYQQSLDQGLQFLIQYYNGEERAKGNILERFSAQQFPDLHSELNLSSLELGDSALYFCASSDRVNYGYTFGSGTRLTVV.

This chain links TRBV5-1 with TRBJ2-5, with 10 bases aligning to TRBD1. With 4 bases clipped from V and 5 bases from J, the junction kept 5 bases outside the gene matches. In germline, CDR1 is SGHRS, CDR2 YFSETQ. This CDR3 is 14 amino acids long. CDR3 in DNA: TGCGCCAGCAGCGAGGGACAGGGGCGGGAGACCCAGTACTTC. It is translated as CASSEGQGRETQYF. The entire variable domain, with the rest obtained from reference TRBV5-1 and TRBJ2-5, is as follows: KAGVTQTPRYLIKTRGQQVTLSCSPISGHRSVSWYQQTPGQGLQFLFEYFSETQRNKGNFPGRFSGRQFSNSRSEMNVSTLELGDSALYLCASSEGQGRETQYFGPGTRLLVL.

This chain connects TRBV4-2 to TRBJ1-2; D uncertain. CDR1 and CDR2 (germline): LGHNA, YNFKEQ. CDR3 length: 11 amino acids. V lost 1 base to trimming and J lost 6 bases, with 3 bases between them. Here the CDR3 DNA reads TGTGCCAGCAGCCAAGCAAATGGCTACACCTTC. The encoded protein is CASSQANGYTF.

V usage is TRBV19 and J usage is TRBJ2-1, with 8 bases matching TRBD1. Trimming removed 6 bases from V and 5 bases from J; junction bases left unmatched: 6. The CDR3 totals 14 residues. Germline V lookup: CDR1 LNHDA, CDR2 SQIVND (reference sequence). The CDR3 spells CASRYPTGDNEQFF. The CDR3 DNA is TGTGCCAGTAGGTATCCGACAGGGGACAATGAGCAGTTCTTC.

This chain connects TRBV5-1 to TRBJ2-3; no reliable D call. The CDR3 has 14 residues. The V end lost 0 bases, the J end lost 2 bases, and 7 bases lay between the germline ends. Germline lookup yields CDR1 SGHRS and CDR2 YFSETQ. The CDR3: CASSLDRHTDTQYF. Written as DNA, the CDR3 is TGCGCCAGCAGCTTGGACAGACACACAGATACGCAGTATTTT.

The CDR3 protein is CASSLSRDRFSEAFF. The CDR3 DNA follows: TGTGCCAGCAGCTTAAGCCGGGACAGGTTTTCTGAAGCTTTCTTT. The chain is built from TRBV7-9 and TRBJ1-1; 8 bases are a match to TRBD1. Germline V gene lookup returns CDR1 SEHNR and CDR2 FQNEAQ (reference sequence). The V segment lost 2 bases and the J segment 6 bases; nucleotides outside the gene matches: 8. The CDR3 is 15 amino acids. The variable domain in full, completed from reference TRBV7-9 and TRBJ1-1, reads DTGVSQNPRHKITKRGQNVTFRCDPISEHNRLYWYRQTLGQGPEFLTYFQNEAQLEKSRLLSDRFSAERPKGSFSTLEIQRTEQGDSAMYLCASSLSRDRFSEAFFGQGTRLTVV.

The chain recombines TRBV5-5 with TRBJ2-5, with 8 bases matching TRBD1. Germline trimming cut 7 bases from V and 5 bases from J; bases unmatched to any gene: 10. The CDR3 contains 14 residues. The germline CDR1 and CDR2 sequences are SGHKS and YYEKEE (reference sequence). The CDR3 reads CASSGGESGETQYF. The CDR3 DNA reads as TGTGCCAGCTCAGGGGGCGAGTCGGGGGAGACCCAGTACTTC.

The chain has TRBV18 and TRBJ1-4; D is perhaps TRBD1 (6 bases). This CDR3 spans 15 amino acids. V was clipped by 3 bases and J by 8 bases, with 16 bases between them. CDR1 is KGHSH and CDR2 is LQKENI in the germline V gene. The CDR3 spells CASSPSDSRGEKLFF. Written as DNA, the CDR3 is TGTGCCAGCTCACCTTCGGACAGTAGGGGGGAAAAACTGTTTTTT.

This clone occurred a few times. CDR3 sequence: CASSQVGATNEKLFF. The CDR3, as DNA: TGCGCCAGCAGCCAAGTCGGGGCAACTAATGAAAAACTGTTTTTT. V is TRBV4-3 and J is TRBJ1-4, with D uncertain. The V end was cut by 1 base, the J end by 0 bases, with 6 bases between. Germline CDR1 LGHNA, CDR2 YSLEER. The CDR3 consists of 15 residues.

V is TRBV27 and J is TRBJ2-1, with D possibly TRBD2 on 6 matching bases. Germline V gene data show CDR1 as MNHEY and CDR2 as SMNVEV (reference sequence). V was trimmed by 6 bases and J by 7 bases, leaving 10 bases between them. The CDR3 runs 12 residues. CDR3 amino acids: CASSGTPNEQFF. DNA for the CDR3: TGTGCCAGCAGCGGGACTCCAAATGAGCAGTTCTTC.

This chain connects TRBV11-3 to TRBJ1-1, with 10 positions matching TRBD1. Germline V gene data show CDR1 as SGHNT and CDR2 as YENEEA. There are 17 residues in the CDR3. V was pared by 4 bases and J by 7 bases, with 15 bases of the junction left unmatched. CDR3 DNA sequence: TGTGCCAGCAGCTCCGCCCTTCTAGACAGGGGGCGCGGTGAAGCTTTCTTT. As protein: CASSSALLDRGRGEAFF.

The chain combines TRBV6-6 with TRBJ2-7; 9 bases are shared with TRBD1. Germline V gene sequence: CDR1 MNHNY, CDR2 SVGAGI (reference sequence). The J segment lost 0 bases and the V segment lost 6 bases, leaving 6 bases of the junction unmatched. The CDR3 is 15 amino acids. Here the CDR3 DNA reads TGTGCCAGCAGCCGGACAGGGGCCAGCTCCTACGAGCAGTACTTC. Residues: CASSRTGASSYEQYF.

This chain links TRBV7-9 with TRBJ2-3, with TRBD2 matching 9 bases. There are 16 residues in the CDR3. Germline assignment: CDR1 SEHNR and CDR2 FQNEAQ (reference sequence). The V segment lost 5 bases and the J segment 4 bases; nucleotides outside the gene matches: 10. CDR3 DNA sequence: TGTGCCAGCAGCCCCGGGGTAGCGGGAGCGTCAGATACGCAGTATTTT. This codes for CASSPGVAGASDTQYF.

The chain joins TRBV4-3 to TRBJ2-7; TRBD1 matches 9 bases. Trimming at V came to 0 bases and at J to 3 bases, leaving 3 bases not matched to a gene. CDR3 size: 15 residues. CDR1 and CDR2 from the germline V gene are LGHNA and YSLEER. This chain's CDR3 is CASSQEGTGIYEQYF. The CDR3 region has the DNA TGCGCCAGCAGCCAAGAAGGGACAGGGATCTACGAGCAGTACTTC.

This chain joins TRBV10-1 and TRBJ2-1; D is undetermined. Trimming removed 4 bases at V and 6 bases at J, with 10 bases between. This CDR3 has 13 residues. Germline CDR1 is WNHNN and CDR2 is SYGVQD (reference sequence). CDR3 in amino acids: CASSGEVFNEQFF. In nucleotides, the CDR3 is TGCGCCAGCAGTGGAGAGGTTTTCAATGAGCAGTTCTTC.